Below are 19 T cell receptor beta chains sequenced from a single sample in a study of blood T cell repertoires in COVID-19. Libraries were prepared by immunoSEQ multiplex PCR; TCRdb keeps only in-frame clonotypes and omits some of them. Of around 190,000 clones in the sample, 80% were seen once. Sequencing was performed on peripheral blood. The receptors here all came from a man in his 70s with active or convalescent COVID-19.

V gene TRBV6-5 combines with J gene TRBJ2-3, with 12 bases aligning to TRBD2. Per germline, CDR1 MNHEY and CDR2 SVGAGI. After removal of 7 bases from V and 2 bases from J, the junction contained 4 bases not matched to a gene. This CDR3 is built from 15 residues. CDR3 sequence (DNA): TGTGCCAGCAAAGGACTAGCGGGGTCCACAGATACGCAGTATTTT. It translates to CASKGLAGSTDTQYF.

The chain recombines TRBV10-3 with TRBJ2-3, with D possibly matching TRBD2 (5 bases). The CDR3 is made up of 12 amino acids. Trimming took off 11 bases at V and 0 bases at J, with 9 bases between the two ends. CDR1 and CDR2 (germline): ENHRY, SYGVKD. CDR3 sequence: CAAEGSTDTQYF. The CDR3 bases are TGTGCCGCCGAGGGAAGCACAGATACGCAGTATTTT.

The V and J genes are TRBV5-8 and TRBJ2-7, with a tentative D call TRBD2 (6 bases). The ends were cut back, 3 bases at V and 10 bases at J, with 11 bases in the middle. The germline V gene encodes CDR1 SGHTS and CDR2 YDEGEE. The CDR3 loop spans 11 amino acids. In DNA form, the CDR3 reads TGTGCCAGCAGCTCAACTAGCATACAGTACTTC. Amino acids: CASSSTSIQYF.

The chain uses TRBV30 and TRBJ2-3, with D possibly matching TRBD1 (5 bases). Trimming removed 3 bases at V and 2 bases at J, with 6 bases between. CDR1 GTSNPN and CDR2 SVGIG come from the germline V gene (reference sequence). The CDR3 sequence is 12 residues long. CDR3 residues: CAWRGPTDTQYF. For the CDR3, the DNA is TGTGCCTGGAGGGGGCCCACAGATACGCAGTATTTT.

The rearrangement links TRBV7-8 to TRBJ1-1; D ambiguous. CDR3 length: 12 amino acids. Germline V gene sequence: CDR1 SGHVS, CDR2 FQNEAQ. Trimming cost V 5 bases and J 10 bases, with 14 bases left between them. CDR3 sequence (DNA): TGTGCCAGCAGCCGCGCGGGGTCGGGAGCTTTCTTT. This gives the protein CASSRAGSGAFF.

This clone appeared a few times. This chain joins TRBV27 and TRBJ2-5, with D maybe TRBD1 (7 bases). The CDR3 runs to 14 residues. V lost 10 bases and J lost 7, with 22 bases in between. Germline loops: CDR1 MNHEY, CDR2 SMNVEV (reference sequence). The chain's CDR3 is CATIGGGRPRTQYF. The CDR3 nucleotides read TGTGCCACCATTGGAGGGGGCCGCCCCAGGACCCAGTACTTC.

The sample holds a few counts of this clone. The chain has TRBV9 and TRBJ2-1; TRBD2 matches at 8 bases. The junction had 9 bases not matched to a gene; V was cut back by 3 bases and J by 1 base. The CDR3 has 17 residues. The germline V gene encodes CDR1 SGDLS and CDR2 YYNGEE. CDR3 amino acids: CASSATGTRSSYNEQFF. Here the CDR3 DNA reads TGTGCCAGCAGCGCTACCGGGACTAGGTCTTCCTACAATGAGCAGTTCTTC.

The chain combines TRBV5-4 with TRBJ2-1; 11 nucleotides match TRBD2. The CDR3 length is 17 residues. The germline V gene has CDR1 SGHNT and CDR2 YYREEE (reference sequence). V trimming: 4 bases; J trimming: 1 base; junction bases outside the gene matches: 7. CDR3: CASSPTSGSRSYNEQFF. The DNA for the CDR3 is TGTGCCAGCAGCCCAACTAGCGGGAGTCGTTCCTACAATGAGCAGTTCTTC.

This chain links TRBV7-2 with TRBJ1-1; 7 bases match TRBD1. Germline CDR1 SGHTA, CDR2 FQGNSA. With 4 bases clipped from V and 4 bases from J, the junction kept 9 bases outside the gene matches. The CDR3 totals 15 residues. DNA for the CDR3: TGTGCCAGCAGCTCCCCCGGCAGGGGGGTCACTGAAGCTTTCTTT. Protein sequence: CASSSPGRGVTEAFF.

This clone has just a few counts. This chain uses TRBV15 with TRBJ1-1, with a weak D call TRBD1 (5 bases). Per germline, CDR1 LNHNV and CDR2 YYDKDF (reference sequence). With 3 bases removed from V and 1 base from J, the gap between germline ends came to 9 bases. The length of the CDR3 is 14 residues. In nucleotides, the CDR3 is TGTGCCACCAGCAGTTGGCAGGGGAACACTGAAGCTTTCTTT. It specifies CATSSWQGNTEAFF.

V and J are TRBV14 and TRBJ2-3; D not resolved. Deletions cut 0 bases from V and 1 base from J, with 11 bases between. The germline gives CDR1 SGHDN, CDR2 FVKESK. The CDR3 covers 16 residues. The CDR3 sequence: CASSQDWAGRTDTQYF. In DNA, the CDR3 is TGTGCCAGCAGCCAAGATTGGGCAGGCCGCACAGATACGCAGTATTTT.

The rearrangement uses TRBV4-3 and TRBJ2-3; TRBD2 matches 8 bases. The CDR3 is made up of 19 amino acids. From germline, CDR1 is LGHNA and CDR2 YSLEER. V lost 0 bases to trimming and J lost 4 bases; unmatched junction nucleotides: 15. CDR3 sequence: CASSQDASGGISSPDTQYF. CDR3 sequence (DNA): TGCGCCAGCAGCCAAGATGCGAGCGGGGGTATCAGTAGCCCAGATACGCAGTATTTT.

The sample holds a few counts of this clone. The chain recombines TRBV5-1 with TRBJ2-1; 14 bases map to TRBD2. The germline V gene has CDR1 SGHRS and CDR2 YFSETQ. The ends lost 3 bases at V and 8 bases at J; junction bases unmatched: 7. This CDR3 is built from 16 residues. Written as DNA, the CDR3 is TGCGCCAGCAGCTCGACGGGACTAGCGGGAGTACATGAGCAGTTCTTC. Protein: CASSSTGLAGVHEQFF.

This clone was seen only once. This chain links TRBV7-9 with TRBJ1-1; 7 bases line up with TRBD1. This CDR3 spans 13 amino acids. V shed 5 bases and J 3 bases; nucleotides not matched to a gene: 3. Germline lookup yields CDR1 SEHNR and CDR2 FQNEAQ (reference sequence). The CDR3 sequence is CASSIGQDTEAFF. Here the CDR3 DNA reads TGTGCCAGCAGCATCGGACAGGACACTGAAGCTTTCTTT.

The V gene is TRBV28, the J gene TRBJ1-1; 11 positions agree with TRBD1. V gave up 6 bases and J gave up 6 bases; unmatched junction bases: 15. This CDR3 has 17 amino acids. Germline assignment: CDR1 MDHEN and CDR2 SYDVKM. CDR3 in DNA: TGTGCCAGCAGCGATGGACAGGGGGCCTTTTTCCCCCCTGAAGCTTTCTTT. It encodes CASSDGQGAFFPPEAFF.

The gene calls are TRBV10-1 and TRBJ2-3; TRBD2 is a possible D gene (7 bases). V was pared by 4 bases and J by 14 bases, with 13 bases between. The CDR3 sequence is 11 residues long. Germline loops: CDR1 WNHNN, CDR2 SYGVQD (reference sequence). CDR3 in amino acids: CASSAGGRPYF. Written as DNA, the CDR3 is TGCGCCAGCAGTGCGGGGGGCCGGCCGTATTTT.

The CDR3 sequence is CATMGHLTSGNTIYF. The CDR3 bases are TGTGCCACGATGGGGCATTTGACCTCTGGAAACACCATATATTTT. The chain recombines TRBV19 with TRBJ1-3, with D possibly matching TRBD1 (5 bases). Trimming removed 10 bases at V and 0 bases at J, with 16 bases between. The CDR3 covers 15 residues. CDR1 and CDR2 from the germline V gene are LNHDA and SQIVND (reference sequence).

This sequence joins TRBV5-1 and TRBJ1-4; D might be TRBD1 (6 bases). The CDR3 is 17 amino acids. Germline lookup yields CDR1 SGHRS and CDR2 YFSETQ. Between the trimmed V and J ends, which lost 0 bases and 8 bases, there was a span of 20 bases. The CDR3 region is CASSLAGINQGFEKLFF. CDR3 DNA sequence: TGCGCCAGCAGCTTGGCCGGCATTAACCAGGGGTTCGAAAAACTGTTTTTT.

The DNA for the CDR3 is TGTGCCAGCAGCGGAAGGGACAGCAATATTGGAAACACCATATATTTT. The encoded protein is CASSGRDSNIGNTIYF. V gene TRBV9 combines with J gene TRBJ1-3; 7 nucleotides align to TRBD1. The CDR3 covers 16 residues. The ends lost 3 bases at V and 3 bases at J; junction bases unmatched: 9. Germline CDR1 and CDR2: SGDLS and YYNGEE.